Below are 4 T cell receptor beta chains sequenced from a single sample in a study of T cell clonotyping in hematopoietic cell transplantation. Repertoires were generated with immunoSEQ multiplex PCR, while TCRdb's copy carries only in-frame clones and drops some. The sample contains about 28,000 clones, approximately 86% of which appear only once. Time point given: recipient sample about 28 days before transplant, after cytoreduction. This specimen was peripheral blood mononuclear cells, taken before stem cell transplant. The origin of the receptors is a middle-aged man with acute myeloid leukemia. Some clones in this sample may be carry-over from other donors' samples.

The chain recombines TRBV29-1 with TRBJ2-2, with D possibly matching TRBD1 (6 bases). The CDR3 is made up of 15 amino acids. Deletions cut 7 bases from V and 3 bases from J, with 18 bases between. The germline V gene encodes CDR1 SQVTM and CDR2 ANQGSEA. CDR3 coding DNA: TGCAGCGCCGAAACCGGGACAACATACACCGGGGAGCTGTTTTTT. It encodes CSAETGTTYTGELFF.

V is TRBV19 and J is TRBJ1-1, with D unresolved. From germline, CDR1 is LNHDA and CDR2 SQIVND (reference sequence). Trimming removed 10 bases from V and 5 bases from J, with 20 bases in between. The CDR3 runs 14 residues. The CDR3 spells CATDPGNFLTEAFF. Written as DNA, the CDR3 is TGTGCCACCGATCCCGGGAACTTCTTAACTGAAGCTTTCTTT.

The chain is built from TRBV27 and TRBJ2-1; D is unresolved. Germline assignment: CDR1 MNHEY and CDR2 SMNVEV (reference sequence). V was clipped by 5 bases and J by 5 bases, with 19 bases between them. The CDR3 length is 16 residues. CDR3: CASSPLSSLKNNEQFF. CDR3 in DNA: TGTGCCAGCAGTCCCCTGTCAAGTTTGAAGAACAATGAGCAGTTCTTC.

This clone was detected once. The chain joins TRBV2 to TRBJ1-6; D may be TRBD1 (6 bases). This CDR3 has 15 residues. CDR1 is SNHLY, CDR2 FYNNEI, per germline. Between the trimmed V and J ends, which lost 8 bases and 5 bases, there was a span of 16 bases. The CDR3 protein is CASSSGQQDNSPLHF. The CDR3 region has the DNA TGTGCCAGCTCTTCAGGACAGCAAGATAATTCACCCCTCCACTTT.